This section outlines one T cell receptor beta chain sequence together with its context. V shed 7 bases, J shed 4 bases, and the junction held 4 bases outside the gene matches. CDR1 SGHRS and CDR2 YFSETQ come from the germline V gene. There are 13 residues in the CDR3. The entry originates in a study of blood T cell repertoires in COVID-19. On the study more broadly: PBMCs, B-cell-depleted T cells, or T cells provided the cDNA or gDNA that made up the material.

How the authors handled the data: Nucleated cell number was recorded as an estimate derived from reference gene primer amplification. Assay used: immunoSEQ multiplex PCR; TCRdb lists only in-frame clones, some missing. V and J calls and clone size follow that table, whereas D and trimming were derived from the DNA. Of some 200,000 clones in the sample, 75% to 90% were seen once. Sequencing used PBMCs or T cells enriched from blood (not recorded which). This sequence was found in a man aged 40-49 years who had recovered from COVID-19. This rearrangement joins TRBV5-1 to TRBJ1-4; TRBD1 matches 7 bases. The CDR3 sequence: CASAYRGNEKLFF. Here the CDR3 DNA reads TGCGCCAGCGCCTACAGGGGTAATGAAAAACTGTTTTTT.